A single sample gave rise to the 3 T cell receptor beta chains below, sequenced in a study of T cell repertoires in cytomegalovirus infection. TCRdb processed the reads anew with MiXCR; each CDR3 protein has one entry. The sample lists under 500,000 distinct CDR3 sequences; roughly 43% were seen once. These receptors lack a known antigen. Sequencing was performed on cultured PBMCs, taken from culture after CMV antigen stimulation. These receptors were obtained from a human donor in good health (CMV status not recorded). Some clones in this sample may be carry-over from other donors' samples.

The CDR3 DNA sequence: TGCGCCAGCAGCCAATGGTGGGGAGAGAATTCACCCCTCCACTTT. This translates into CASSQWWGENSPLHF. The rearrangement joins TRBV4-1 to TRBJ1-6, with D hard to call. Germline CDR1 and CDR2: MGHRA and YSYEKL. The CDR3 runs to 15 residues. V gave up 2 bases and J gave up 7 bases, with 12 bases separating them.

This chain connects TRBV27 to TRBJ2-5, with 14 bases matching TRBD2. The germline V gene has CDR1 MNHEY and CDR2 SMNVEV (reference sequence). The V gene end was trimmed by 6 bases and the J gene end by 5 bases; junction bases not matched to a gene: 14. The CDR3 is made up of 18 amino acids. The CDR3 protein is CASRHYGLAGGSQETQYF. The CDR3 nucleotides are TGTGCCAGCAGACATTATGGACTAGCGGGAGGATCGCAGGAGACCCAGTACTTC.

V is TRBV5-4 and J is TRBJ2-1, with D perhaps matching TRBD1 (6 bases). This CDR3 spans 15 amino acids. V was clipped by 1 base and J by 5 bases, with 13 bases between them. Germline CDR1 and CDR2: SGHNT and YYREEE (reference sequence). The CDR3: CASSLKTGTNNEQFF. The CDR3 region has the DNA TGTGCCAGCAGCTTGAAAACAGGGACAAACAATGAGCAGTTCTTC.